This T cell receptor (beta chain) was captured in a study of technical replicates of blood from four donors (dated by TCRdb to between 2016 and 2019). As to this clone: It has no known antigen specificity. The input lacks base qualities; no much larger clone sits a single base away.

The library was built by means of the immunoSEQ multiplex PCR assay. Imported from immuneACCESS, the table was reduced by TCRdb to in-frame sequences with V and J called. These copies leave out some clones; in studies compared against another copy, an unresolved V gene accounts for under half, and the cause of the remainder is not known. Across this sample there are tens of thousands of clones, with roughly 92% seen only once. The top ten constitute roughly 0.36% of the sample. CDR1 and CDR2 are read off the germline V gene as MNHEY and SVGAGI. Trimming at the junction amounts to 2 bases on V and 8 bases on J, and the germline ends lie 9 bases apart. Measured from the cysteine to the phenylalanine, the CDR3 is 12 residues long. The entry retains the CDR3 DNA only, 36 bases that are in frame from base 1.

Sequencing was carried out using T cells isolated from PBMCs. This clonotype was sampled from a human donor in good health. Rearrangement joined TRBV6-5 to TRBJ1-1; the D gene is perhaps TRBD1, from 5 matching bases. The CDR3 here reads CASSYGGGEAFF. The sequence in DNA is TGTGCCAGCAGTTACGGGGGAGGGGAAGCTTTCTTT.